These 22 T cell receptor beta chains came from one sample sequenced in a study of shared clonotypes between healthy human individuals. Method: immunoSEQ multiplex PCR; TCRdb's copy keeps in-frame clones and lacks some. The sample shows about 2.1 million clones, 80% to 95% of them seen only once. It was CD45RO-negative cells, positively selected for CCR7, that made up naive CD8 cells, with terminally differentiated effector memory CD45RA+ cells excluded. Material: naive CD8+ T cells from PBMCs. The origin of the receptors is a man aged 18 to 30 in good health. Some clones in this sample may be carry-over from other donors' samples.

The count of this clone is one. The chain uses TRBV27 and TRBJ1-3; possibly TRBD1 for D (5 bases). CDR3 length: 15 residues. Germline V lookup: CDR1 MNHEY, CDR2 SMNVEV (reference sequence). The V gene lost 3 bases and the J gene lost 2 bases, with 11 bases spanning the gap. CDR3 bases: TGTGCCAGCAGTTTCGACAGATCGACTGGAAACACCATATATTTT. It codes for CASSFDRSTGNTIYF.

The rearrangement uses TRBV19 and TRBJ1-2, with 10 bases that match TRBD1. Losses at the gene ends were 6 bases for V and 4 bases for J; bases not matched to a gene: 20. The CDR3 is made up of 19 amino acids. Germline-derived CDR1 and CDR2 are LNHDA and SQIVND (reference sequence). The chain's CDR3 is CASSLILTSPGQGPYGYTF. CDR3 bases: TGTGCCAGTAGCCTCATCCTAACTTCACCGGGACAGGGGCCCTATGGCTACACCTTC.

As concerns this clone: Other DNA sequences within the sample encode an identical CDR3. DNA of the CDR3: TGTGCCAGCAGCCCAGGACTCGGAGAGACCCAGTACTTC. Its protein is CASSPGLGETQYF. The gene calls are TRBV7-9 and TRBJ2-5, with TRBD2 as a possible D gene (5 bases). Trimming left V 5 bases short and J 4 bases short, with 11 bases between. This CDR3 contains 13 residues. Germline CDR1 SEHNR, CDR2 FQNEAQ (reference sequence). Drawing the rest from reference TRBV7-9 and TRBJ2-5, the complete variable domain is DTGVSQNPRHKITKRGQNVTFRCDPISEHNRLYWYRQTLGQGPEFLTYFQNEAQLEKSRLLSDRFSAERPKGSFSTLEIQRTEQGDSAMYLCASSPGLGETQYFGPGTRLLVL.

The genes are TRBV7-9 and TRBJ2-1, with D perhaps assigned TRBD1 or TRBD2 (5 bases each). The CDR3 has 17 amino acids. Deletions cut 1 base from V and 9 bases from J, with 22 bases between. CDR1 and CDR2 (germline): SEHNR, FQNEAQ (reference sequence). The CDR3 DNA sequence: TGTGCCAGCAGCTTAGATTCCACGGGGCTAGCCGTAAGTGAGCAGTTCTTC. Amino acids: CASSLDSTGLAVSEQFF.

The chain has TRBV28 and TRBJ2-7; 9 bases align to TRBD2. Per germline, CDR1 MDHEN and CDR2 SYDVKM. The CDR3 runs 16 residues. With V trimmed by 4 bases and J by 6 bases, 13 bases remained unmatched. CDR3 amino acids: CASSYRGQAGGREQYF. CDR3 nucleotides: TGTGCCAGCAGTTATCGTGGTCAGGCGGGAGGGCGCGAGCAGTACTTC. The complete variable domain, with remaining parts taken from reference TRBV28 and TRBJ2-7, reads DVKVTQSSRYLVKRTGEKVFLECVQDMDHENMFWYRQDPGLGLRLIYFSYDVKMKEKGDIPEGYSVSREKKERFSLILESASTNQTSMYLCASSYRGQAGGREQYFGPGTRLTVT.

The rearrangement links TRBV28 to TRBJ1-4; 9 nucleotides line up with TRBD1. Germline CDR1 and CDR2: MDHEN and SYDVKM. This CDR3 has 15 amino acids. The J segment lost 6 bases and the V segment lost 1 base, leaving 3 bases of the junction unmatched. The CDR3 loop reads CASSLLGTGYEKLFF. The CDR3, as DNA: TGTGCCAGCAGTTTATTAGGGACAGGGTATGAAAAACTGTTTTTT.

The chain joins TRBV7-3 to TRBJ2-1; TRBD2 might be the D (6 bases). The V gene lost 10 bases and the J gene lost 6 bases, with 22 bases spanning the gap. Looked up from germline, CDR1 is SGHTA and CDR2 is FQGTGA. The CDR3 runs 15 residues. This chain's CDR3 is CANESGEAKSNEQFF. Written as DNA, the CDR3 is TGTGCCAACGAAAGTGGGGAGGCCAAGTCCAATGAGCAGTTCTTC.

This chain connects TRBV4-1 to TRBJ2-1; 10 nucleotides align to TRBD1. This CDR3 region has 15 residues. CDR1 is MGHRA and CDR2 is YSYEKL in the germline V gene. The J segment lost 7 bases and the V segment lost 4 bases, leaving 7 bases of the junction unmatched. As DNA, the CDR3 is TGCGCCAGCAGCCCCGACAGGGGGCGCGGGAATGAGCAGTTCTTC. Encoded protein: CASSPDRGRGNEQFF.

The chain employs TRBV27 and TRBJ2-1; D uncertain. The CDR3 runs 13 residues. The germline V gene has CDR1 MNHEY and CDR2 SMNVEV (reference sequence). V gave up 6 bases and J gave up 0 bases, with 6 bases separating them. The CDR3 spells CASRESSYNEQFF. CDR3 DNA sequence: TGTGCCAGCAGGGAGAGCTCCTACAATGAGCAGTTCTTC.

This sequence joins TRBV27 and TRBJ2-2; D ambiguous. V was pared by 7 bases and J by 1 base, with 4 bases between. The CDR3 has 12 amino acids. The V gene's germline CDR1 is MNHEY and CDR2 SMNVEV (reference sequence). The CDR3 sequence: CASIMNTGELFF. The CDR3, as DNA: TGTGCCAGCATCATGAACACCGGGGAGCTGTTTTTT.

This clone was detected once. The V gene is TRBV7-8, the J gene TRBJ2-1, with 7 bases identical to TRBD2. Germline V gives CDR1 SGHVS, CDR2 FQNEAQ. CDR3 length: 18 residues. With V trimmed by 2 bases and J by 3 bases, 13 bases remained unmatched. The CDR3 protein is CASSLSVGGGGLYNEQFF. The CDR3 DNA reads TGTGCCAGCAGCTTATCGGTGGGTGGCGGGGGTCTCTACAATGAGCAGTTCTTC.

V gene TRBV30 combines with J gene TRBJ2-1; D is ambiguous. The CDR3 runs to 14 residues. CDR1 is GTSNPN, CDR2 SVGIG, per germline (reference sequence). V lost 6 bases, J lost 2 bases, and 14 bases lay in between. CDR3 sequence reads: CACPTRGTYNEQFF. CDR3 sequence (DNA): TGTGCCTGCCCTACTCGCGGCACCTACAATGAGCAGTTCTTC.

V gene TRBV5-4 combines with J gene TRBJ2-7, with D perhaps matching TRBD1 (5 bases). V dropped 2 bases and J dropped 5 bases, with 14 bases sitting between them. The CDR3 is 14 amino acids. Germline V gives CDR1 SGHNT, CDR2 YYREEE (reference sequence). The CDR3 DNA follows: TGTGCCAGCAGCTTATCACCCAGGGTTAACGAGCAGTACTTC. This sequence encodes CASSLSPRVNEQYF.

The chain uses TRBV6-5 and TRBJ2-7; possible D gene TRBD1, 6 bases. V lost 5 bases and J lost 5, with 13 bases in between. CDR1 MNHEY and CDR2 SVGAGI come from the germline V gene. CDR3 size: 13 residues. The DNA for the CDR3 is TGTGCCAGCAGTGGAACAGGGTACCACGAGCAGTACTTC. This encodes CASSGTGYHEQYF.

The rearrangement joins TRBV7-9 to TRBJ2-7; D gene ambiguous. V lost 5 bases and J 2 bases, leaving 13 bases between the germline ends. This CDR3 comprises 14 residues. Germline values: CDR1 SEHNR, CDR2 FQNEAQ (reference sequence). CDR3 sequence: CASSLDLPPYEQYF. The CDR3 DNA sequence: TGTGCCAGCAGCCTAGATTTACCCCCCTACGAGCAGTACTTC.

The chain is built from TRBV6-1 and TRBJ2-7; no clear D gene. This CDR3 is built from 12 residues. V was pared by 5 bases and J by 4 bases, with 9 bases between. CDR1 MNHNS and CDR2 SASEGT come from the germline V gene. The DNA of the CDR3 is TGTGCCAGCAGTCGAACGGAATACGAGCAGTACTTC. Protein: CASSRTEYEQYF.

The V and J genes are TRBV27 and TRBJ2-7; a possible D gene is TRBD1 (6 bases). V was shortened by 3 bases and J by 0 bases, with 15 bases between the two germline ends. The CDR3 loop spans 16 amino acids. The germline V gene has CDR1 MNHEY and CDR2 SMNVEV (reference sequence). The CDR3 is CASSLRPGALSYEQYF. In DNA, the CDR3 is TGTGCCAGCAGTTTGAGGCCAGGGGCCCTCTCCTACGAGCAGTACTTC.

CDR3 protein: CASSHLPASGRIGELFF. In nucleotides, the CDR3 is TGTGCCAGCAGTCACCTCCCAGCGAGCGGGAGAATCGGGGAGCTGTTTTTT. V and J are TRBV27 and TRBJ2-2; 8 bases map to TRBD2. From germline, CDR1 is MNHEY and CDR2 SMNVEV (reference sequence). The CDR3 has 17 residues. V gave up 5 bases and J gave up 7 bases; unmatched junction bases: 15.

The chain links TRBV9 to TRBJ2-1, with TRBD1 identical over 8 bases. V gave up 3 bases and J gave up 3 bases; unmatched junction bases: 5. The CDR3 contains 15 residues. Germline loops: CDR1 SGDLS, CDR2 YYNGEE. CDR3 in amino acids: CASSGTGTGYNEQFF. The CDR3 nucleotides are TGTGCCAGCAGCGGTACCGGGACAGGCTACAATGAGCAGTTCTTC. The complete variable domain, with remaining parts taken from reference TRBV9 and TRBJ2-1, reads DSGVTQTPKHLITATGQRVTLRCSPRSGDLSVYWYQQSLDQGLQFLIQYYNGEERAKGNILERFSAQQFPDLHSELNLSSLELGDSALYFCASSGTGTGYNEQFFGPGTRLTVL.

J is TRBJ2-7 and V is TRBV2, with D possibly TRBD1 on 6 matching bases. V lost 7 bases, J lost 2 bases, and 9 bases lay in between. In germline, CDR1 is SNHLY, CDR2 FYNNEI. The CDR3 is made up of 12 amino acids. Written as DNA, the CDR3 is TGTGCCAGCACCGCAGGGGCCTACGAGCAGTACTTC. Its translation: CASTAGAYEQYF.

This clone was recorded once. The chain carries TRBV7-8 and TRBJ1-2; D is uncertain. Germline V gene sequence: CDR1 SGHVS, CDR2 FQNEAQ. V shed 5 bases and J shed 8 bases, with 21 bases lying between them. This CDR3 has 15 residues. The CDR3, as DNA: TGTGCCAGCAGCCCATCCCCTACCGGGGTAGAGGGCTACACCTTC. Its protein is CASSPSPTGVEGYTF.

The chain couples TRBV27 to TRBJ2-1, with 10 bases fitting TRBD2. CDR1 is MNHEY and CDR2 is SMNVEV in the germline V gene (reference sequence). Trimming took 0 bases from V and 6 from J; bases not matched to a gene: 5. The CDR3 is made up of 16 amino acids. CDR3 coding DNA: TGTGCCAGCAGTTTATCCCCGGGACTAGCGATCAATGAGCAGTTCTTC. Its translation is CASSLSPGLAINEQFF.